What follows is one T cell receptor (beta chain) and its context. Its antigen is currently unknown. The data are from a study of cytomegalovirus exposure and HLA in healthy donors. Study results and limitations: Later on, an analysis tied approximately 17,000 TCR beta sequences to HLA alleles at 0.05 false discovery rate. Highly shared sequence variants in one cluster were likely a sequencing artifact.

V was clipped by 6 bases and J by 6 bases; unmatched bases: 14. There are 15 residues in the CDR3. Germline CDR1 SGHTA, CDR2 FQGNSA. Use of 60 Vbeta and 13 Jbeta primers characterized the PCR. Libraries were prepared by immunoSEQ multiplex PCR; TCRdb keeps only in-frame clonotypes and omits some of them. This sample has 100,000 to 150,000 clones, with over 60% found just once. The rearrangement links TRBV7-2 to TRBJ2-7, with 7 nucleotides matching TRBD1. The clonotype comes from a woman between 35 and 50 years old in good health and CMV-seropositive. Material for sequencing was PBMCs. The CDR3 region has the DNA TGTGCCAGCAGTCCCAAGACAGGGTCCCTCCCCGAGCAGTACTTC. This encodes CASSPKTGSLPEQYF.